This TCR beta chain originates from a study of T cell responses to AZD1222 COVID-19 vaccine. This CDR3 has 16 amino acids. From germline, CDR1 is LNHDA and CDR2 SQIVND (reference sequence). Trimming stripped 5 bases from V and 2 bases from J, with 18 bases between. TCRdb keeps only in-frame clones here, not all; method: immunoSEQ multiplex PCR. The data show under 200,000 clones, 85% to 95% seen once. V is TRBV19 and J is TRBJ2-5, with D tentatively TRBD1 or TRBD2 (5 bases each). Sequences were derived from peripheral blood, sampled 28 days after the second dose of the MenACWY control vaccine. The sequence was obtained from an adult who received the MenACWY meningococcal vaccine as a control. This chain's CDR3 is CASSDGQGRGQETQYF. The CDR3 DNA is TGTGCCAGTAGTGATGGGCAGGGTAGAGGGCAAGAGACCCAGTACTTC.